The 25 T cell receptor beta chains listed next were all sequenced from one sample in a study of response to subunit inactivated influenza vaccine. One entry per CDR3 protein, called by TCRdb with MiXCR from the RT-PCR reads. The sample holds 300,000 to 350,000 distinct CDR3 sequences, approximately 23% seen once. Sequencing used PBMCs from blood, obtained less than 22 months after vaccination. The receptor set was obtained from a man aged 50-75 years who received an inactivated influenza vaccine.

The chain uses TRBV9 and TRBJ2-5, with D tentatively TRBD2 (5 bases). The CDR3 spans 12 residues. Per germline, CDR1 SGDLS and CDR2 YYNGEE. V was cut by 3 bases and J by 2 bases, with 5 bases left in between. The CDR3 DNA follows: TGTGCCAGCAGCGGGGAGCAAGAGACCCAGTACTTC. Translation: CASSGEQETQYF.

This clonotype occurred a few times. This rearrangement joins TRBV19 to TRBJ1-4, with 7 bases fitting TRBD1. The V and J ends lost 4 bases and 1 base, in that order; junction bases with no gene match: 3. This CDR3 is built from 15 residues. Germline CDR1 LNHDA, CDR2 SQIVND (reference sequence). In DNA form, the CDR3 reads TGTGCCAGTAGTACTCACAGGGGAACTAATGAAAAACTGTTTTTT. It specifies CASSTHRGTNEKLFF.

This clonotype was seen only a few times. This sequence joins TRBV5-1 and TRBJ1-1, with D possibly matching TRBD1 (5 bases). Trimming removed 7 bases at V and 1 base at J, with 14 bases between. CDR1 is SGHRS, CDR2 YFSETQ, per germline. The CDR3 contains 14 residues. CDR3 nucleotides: TGCGCCAGCTATGCTGAGAGGGGGAACACTGAAGCTTTCTTT. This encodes CASYAERGNTEAFF.

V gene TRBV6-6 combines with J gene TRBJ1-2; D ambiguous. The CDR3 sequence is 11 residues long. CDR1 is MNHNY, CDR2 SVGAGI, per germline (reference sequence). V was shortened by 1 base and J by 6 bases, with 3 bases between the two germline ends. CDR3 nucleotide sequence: TGTGCCAGCAGTTACTTTAATGGCTACACCTTC. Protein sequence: CASSYFNGYTF.

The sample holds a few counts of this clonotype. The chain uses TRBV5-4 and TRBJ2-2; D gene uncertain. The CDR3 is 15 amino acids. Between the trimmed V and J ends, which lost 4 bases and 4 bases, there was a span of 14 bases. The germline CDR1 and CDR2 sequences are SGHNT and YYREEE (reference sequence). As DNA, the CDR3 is TGTGCCAGCAGCCCCCAGTTGGGTTCCACCGGGGAGCTGTTTTTT. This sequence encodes CASSPQLGSTGELFF. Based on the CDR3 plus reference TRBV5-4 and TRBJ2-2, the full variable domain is ETGVTQSPTHLIKTRGQQVTLRCSSQSGHNTVSWYQQALGQGPQFIFQYYREEENGRGNFPPRFSGLQFPNYSSELNVNALELDDSALYLCASSPQLGSTGELFFGEGSRLTVL.

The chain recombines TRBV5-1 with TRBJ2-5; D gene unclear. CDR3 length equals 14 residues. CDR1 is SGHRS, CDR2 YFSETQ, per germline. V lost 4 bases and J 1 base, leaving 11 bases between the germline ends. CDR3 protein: CASSPGSGQETQYF. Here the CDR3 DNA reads TGCGCCAGCAGCCCCGGGTCAGGCCAAGAGACCCAGTACTTC.

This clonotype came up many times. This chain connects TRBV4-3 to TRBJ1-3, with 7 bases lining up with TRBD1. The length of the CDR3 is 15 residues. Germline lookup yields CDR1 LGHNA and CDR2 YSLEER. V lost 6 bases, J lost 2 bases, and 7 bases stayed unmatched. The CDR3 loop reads CASSRSTGTGNTIYF. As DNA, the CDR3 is TGCGCCAGCAGTCGATCGACAGGGACTGGAAACACCATATATTTT.

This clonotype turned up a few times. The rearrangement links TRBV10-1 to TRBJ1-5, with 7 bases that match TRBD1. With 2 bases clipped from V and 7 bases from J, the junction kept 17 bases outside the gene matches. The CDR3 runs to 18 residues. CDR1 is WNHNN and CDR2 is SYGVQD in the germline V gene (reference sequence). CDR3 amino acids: CASSEEEGTALEKQPQHF. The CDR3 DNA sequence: TGCGCCAGCAGTGAGGAGGAGGGGACAGCCTTGGAAAAACAGCCCCAGCATTTT.

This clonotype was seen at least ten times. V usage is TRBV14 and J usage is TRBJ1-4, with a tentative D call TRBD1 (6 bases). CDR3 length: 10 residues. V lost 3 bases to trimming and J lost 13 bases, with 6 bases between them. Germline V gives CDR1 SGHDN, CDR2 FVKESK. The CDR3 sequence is CASSQDRLFF. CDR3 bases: TGTGCCAGCAGCCAGGACAGACTGTTTTTT.

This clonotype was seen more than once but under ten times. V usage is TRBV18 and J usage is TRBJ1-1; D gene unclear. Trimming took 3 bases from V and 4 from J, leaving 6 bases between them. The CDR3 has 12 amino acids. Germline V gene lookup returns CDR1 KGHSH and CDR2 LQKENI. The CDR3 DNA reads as TGTGCCAGCTCACCTGCAGCCACTGAAGCTTTCTTT. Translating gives CASSPAATEAFF.

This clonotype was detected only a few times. The CDR3 loop reads CASSPPAGGGKYNEQFF. The CDR3 coding sequence is TGTGCCAGCTCACCACCAGCAGGGGGCGGCAAGTACAATGAGCAGTTCTTC. The chain carries TRBV18 and TRBJ2-1, with TRBD1 matching over 8 bases. In germline, CDR1 is KGHSH, CDR2 LQKENI. Trimming took 0 bases from V and 4 from J; bases not matched to a gene: 8. This CDR3 comprises 17 residues.

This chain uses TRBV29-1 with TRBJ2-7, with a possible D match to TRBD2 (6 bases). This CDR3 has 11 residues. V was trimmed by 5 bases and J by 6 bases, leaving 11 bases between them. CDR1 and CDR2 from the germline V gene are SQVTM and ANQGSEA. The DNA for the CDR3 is TGCAGCGTTAGAAGGGGAGGCGAGCAGTACTTC. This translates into CSVRRGGEQYF.

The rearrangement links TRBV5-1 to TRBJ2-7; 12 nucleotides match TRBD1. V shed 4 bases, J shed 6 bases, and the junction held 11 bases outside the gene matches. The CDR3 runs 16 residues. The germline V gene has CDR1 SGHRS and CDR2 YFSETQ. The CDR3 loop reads CASSPPGQGARREQYF. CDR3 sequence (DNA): TGCGCCAGCAGCCCGCCGGGACAGGGGGCTCGGCGCGAGCAGTACTTC.

CDR3 residues: CSVVGDVARYEQYF. The CDR3 DNA reads as TGCAGCGTTGTCGGGGACGTGGCTAGGTACGAGCAGTACTTC. The chain recombines TRBV29-1 with TRBJ2-7; possibly TRBD1 or TRBD2 for D (5 bases each). CDR1 SQVTM and CDR2 ANQGSEA come from the germline V gene. The CDR3 sequence is 14 residues long. V lost 4 bases, J lost 4 bases, and 17 bases lay in between.

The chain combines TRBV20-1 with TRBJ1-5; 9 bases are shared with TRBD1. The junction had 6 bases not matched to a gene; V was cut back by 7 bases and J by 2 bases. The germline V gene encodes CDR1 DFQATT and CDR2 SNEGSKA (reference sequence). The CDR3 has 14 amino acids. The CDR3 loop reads CSVDRGNGNQPQHF. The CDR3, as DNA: TGCAGTGTAGACAGGGGGAATGGCAATCAGCCCCAGCATTTT.

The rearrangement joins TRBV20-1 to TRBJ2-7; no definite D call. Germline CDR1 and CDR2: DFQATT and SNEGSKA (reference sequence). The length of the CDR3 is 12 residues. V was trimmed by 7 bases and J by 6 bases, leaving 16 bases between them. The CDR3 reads CSVPSSTGEQYF. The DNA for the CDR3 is TGCAGTGTCCCAAGTTCAACCGGCGAGCAGTACTTC.

CDR3 loop: CASRSTGQGYEQYF. CDR3 coding DNA: TGTGCCAGCCGTTCGACGGGACAGGGTTACGAGCAGTACTTC. The rearrangement uses TRBV28 and TRBJ2-7; 9 nucleotides match TRBD1. From germline, CDR1 is MDHEN and CDR2 SYDVKM. This CDR3 is 14 amino acids long. After removal of 8 bases from V and 4 bases from J, the junction contained 9 bases not matched to a gene.

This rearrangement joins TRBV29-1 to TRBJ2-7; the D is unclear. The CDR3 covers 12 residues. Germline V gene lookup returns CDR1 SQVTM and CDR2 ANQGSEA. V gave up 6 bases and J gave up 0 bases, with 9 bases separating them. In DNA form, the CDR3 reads TGCAGCGTGAGGACGGCCTCCTACGAGCAGTACTTC. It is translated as CSVRTASYEQYF.

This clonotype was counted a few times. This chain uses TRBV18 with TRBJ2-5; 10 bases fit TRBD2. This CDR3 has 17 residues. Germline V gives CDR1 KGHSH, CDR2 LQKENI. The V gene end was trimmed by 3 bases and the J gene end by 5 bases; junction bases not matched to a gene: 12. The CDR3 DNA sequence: TGTGCCAGCTCACCCTTATCCCAGCGGGAGGGCCTTGAGACCCAGTACTTC. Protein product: CASSPLSQREGLETQYF.

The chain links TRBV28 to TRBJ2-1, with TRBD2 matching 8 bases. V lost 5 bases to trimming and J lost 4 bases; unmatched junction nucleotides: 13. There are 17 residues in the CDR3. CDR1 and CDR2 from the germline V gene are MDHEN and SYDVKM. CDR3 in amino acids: CASSPKGLDVEYNEQFF. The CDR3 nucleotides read TGTGCCAGCAGTCCCAAGGGACTAGATGTCGAGTACAATGAGCAGTTCTTC.

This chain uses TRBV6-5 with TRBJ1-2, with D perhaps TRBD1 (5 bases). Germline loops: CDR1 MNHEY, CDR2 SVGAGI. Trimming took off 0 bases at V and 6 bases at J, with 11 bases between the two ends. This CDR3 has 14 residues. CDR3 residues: CASSYSGQDDGYTF. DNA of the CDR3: TGTGCCAGCAGTTACTCGGGGCAGGACGATGGCTACACCTTC.

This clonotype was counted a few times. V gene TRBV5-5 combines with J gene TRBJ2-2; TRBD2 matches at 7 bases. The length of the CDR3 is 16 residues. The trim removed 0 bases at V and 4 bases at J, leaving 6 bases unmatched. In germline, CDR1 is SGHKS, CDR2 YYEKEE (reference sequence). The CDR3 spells CASSLAPIAGTGELFF. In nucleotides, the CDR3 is TGTGCCAGCAGCTTGGCCCCTATAGCGGGCACCGGGGAGCTGTTTTTT.

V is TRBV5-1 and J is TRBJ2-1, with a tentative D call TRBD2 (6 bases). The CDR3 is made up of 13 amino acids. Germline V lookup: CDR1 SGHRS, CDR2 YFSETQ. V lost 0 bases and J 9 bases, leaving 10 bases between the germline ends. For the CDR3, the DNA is TGCGCCAGCAGCTTGGTTGGGGGGAGTGAGCAGTTCTTC. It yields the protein CASSLVGGSEQFF.

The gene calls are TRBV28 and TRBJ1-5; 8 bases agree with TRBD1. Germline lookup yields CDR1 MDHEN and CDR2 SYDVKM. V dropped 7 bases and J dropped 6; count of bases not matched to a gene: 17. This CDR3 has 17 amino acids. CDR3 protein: CASTHTGGAYFGQPQHF. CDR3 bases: TGTGCCAGCACCCACACAGGGGGGGCCTACTTCGGTCAGCCCCAGCATTTT.

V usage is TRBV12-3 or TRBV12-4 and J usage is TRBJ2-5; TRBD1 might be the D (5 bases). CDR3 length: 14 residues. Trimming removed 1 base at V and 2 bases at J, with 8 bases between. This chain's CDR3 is CASSLGTKQETQYF. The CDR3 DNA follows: TGTGCCAGCAGTTTAGGGACAAAACAAGAGACCCAGTACTTC.